Listed here are 12 T cell receptor beta chains from one sample, sequenced in a study of Graves' ophthalmopathy and Graves' hyperthyroidism. RNA transcripts provided the template for amplifying TCR beta CDR3 regions. First-round RT-PCR with HTBI primers preceded a second-round multiplex PCR. TCRdb used MiXCR to reprocess the multiplex PCR reads, holding one entry per CDR3 protein. This table holds around 1,000,000 distinct CDR3 sequences, about 36% found once. The sequenced sample was peripheral blood or thyroid tissue (not recorded which). These receptors all stem from an adult man with Graves' hyperthyroidism.

The chain carries TRBV7-2 and TRBJ1-1, with D possibly matching TRBD1 (5 bases). Germline values: CDR1 SGHTA, CDR2 FQGNSA. The V and J ends lost 1 base and 6 bases respectively, with 15 bases between them. The CDR3 sequence is 15 residues long. This chain's CDR3 is CASSLGARGAAEAFF. Here the CDR3 DNA reads TGTGCCAGCAGCTTAGGCGCCCGCGGGGCTGCTGAAGCTTTCTTT.

The genes are TRBV5-1 and TRBJ2-1; 7 bases line up with TRBD2. Germline lookup yields CDR1 SGHRS and CDR2 YFSETQ. J gave up 9 bases and V 3 bases, and 3 bases lay outside the gene matches. The CDR3 totals 12 residues. The CDR3 is CASSWEGGEQFF. The CDR3 DNA reads as TGCGCCAGCAGCTGGGAGGGAGGTGAGCAGTTCTTC.

This clonotype appeared many times. The V and J genes are TRBV12-3 or TRBV12-4 and TRBJ2-5; the match to TRBD1 covers 9 bases. The CDR3 covers 14 residues. V shed 3 bases, J shed 4 bases, and the junction held 3 bases outside the gene matches. The CDR3 coding sequence is TGTGCCAGCAGTTTCGAGACAGGGGGAGAGACCCAGTACTTC. Translating gives CASSFETGGETQYF.

The gene calls are TRBV12-3 or TRBV12-4 and TRBJ2-7, with D possibly being TRBD2 (7 bases). Between the trimmed V and J ends, which lost 6 bases and 2 bases, there was a span of 11 bases. The CDR3 length is 13 residues. CDR3 loop: CASSWGGPYEQYF. CDR3 DNA sequence: TGTGCCAGCAGCTGGGGGGGCCCCTACGAGCAGTACTTC.

The chain combines TRBV20-1 with TRBJ1-5; TRBD1 matches 7 bases. Trimming at V came to 5 bases and at J to 7 bases, leaving 5 bases not matched to a gene. CDR1 is DFQATT, CDR2 SNEGSKA, per germline (reference sequence). The CDR3 is made up of 12 amino acids. CDR3 protein: CSAATGNQPQHF. DNA for the CDR3: TGCAGTGCTGCGACAGGGAACCAGCCCCAGCATTTT.

This clonotype was seen many times. V gene TRBV7-9 combines with J gene TRBJ1-4, with D possibly matching TRBD1 (5 bases). Germline V lookup: CDR1 SEHNR, CDR2 FQNEAQ (reference sequence). There are 15 residues in the CDR3. The ends were cut back, 4 bases at V and 11 bases at J, with 20 bases in the middle. CDR3 amino acids: CASSSHRADGGKLFF. DNA of the CDR3: TGTGCCAGCAGCTCCCACAGAGCCGACGGGGGGAAACTGTTTTTT.

The rearrangement joins TRBV4-3 to TRBJ1-4; TRBD1 matches at 8 bases. V was pared by 1 base and J by 7 bases, with 2 bases of the junction left unmatched. Germline loops: CDR1 LGHNA, CDR2 YSLEER. This CDR3 is 14 amino acids long. The CDR3 DNA is TGCGCCAGCAGCCAAGCAGGGGGCGGTGAAAAACTGTTTTTT. Translating gives CASSQAGGGEKLFF.

The V call is TRBV12-3 or TRBV12-4, the J call TRBJ2-7; D might be TRBD2 (6 bases). The CDR3 covers 13 residues. V gave up 3 bases and J gave up 4 bases, with 10 bases separating them. Here the CDR3 DNA reads TGTGCCAGCAGTTTGATCCGGGGGTACGAGCAGTACTTC. It yields the protein CASSLIRGYEQYF.

Ten or more counts support this clonotype. This sequence joins TRBV15 and TRBJ2-5, with 11 bases identical to TRBD2. This CDR3 comprises 16 residues. In germline, CDR1 is LNHNV, CDR2 YYDKDF (reference sequence). Trimming at V came to 2 bases and at J to 4 bases, leaving 6 bases not matched to a gene. CDR3 sequence: CATSRNSGRGGETQYF. The DNA of the CDR3 is TGTGCCACCAGCAGAAATAGCGGGAGGGGAGGAGAGACCCAGTACTTC.

This clonotype was counted at least ten times. This sequence joins TRBV15 and TRBJ2-5; possible D gene TRBD1, 5 bases. The CDR3 contains 14 residues. Trimming took 4 bases from V and 7 from J, leaving 16 bases between them. CDR1 and CDR2 (germline): LNHNV, YYDKDF (reference sequence). The CDR3 protein is CATSMPGFLGTQYF. The CDR3 nucleotides read TGTGCCACCAGCATGCCAGGGTTCTTGGGGACCCAGTACTTC.

This clonotype was recorded at least ten times. The V gene is TRBV9, the J gene TRBJ1-3, with D perhaps matching TRBD1 (6 bases). V lost 3 bases and J lost 2, with 12 bases in between. CDR3 size: 15 residues. Germline assignment: CDR1 SGDLS and CDR2 YYNGEE. CDR3 region: CASSAGQFTGNTIYF. CDR3 bases: TGTGCCAGCAGCGCTGGACAGTTCACTGGAAACACCATATATTTT.

This clonotype has just a few counts. This chain's CDR3 is CSARDREDTEAFF. As DNA, the CDR3 is TGCAGCGCCCGGGACAGGGAGGACACTGAAGCTTTCTTT. J is TRBJ1-1 and V is TRBV29-1, with 9 bases aligning to TRBD1. V lost 7 bases, J lost 3 bases, and 6 bases stayed unmatched. Germline CDR1 SQVTM, CDR2 ANQGSEA. This CDR3 comprises 13 residues.